This T cell receptor (beta chain) was identified in a study of blood T cell repertoires in COVID-19. Some clones are missing from TCRdb's copy, which holds only in-frame ones; the method was immunoSEQ multiplex PCR. The profile shows some 190,000 clones, about 77% of them singletons. Trimming removed 8 bases at V and 1 base at J, with 5 bases between. The CDR3 extends over 11 amino acids. CDR1 is MDHEN and CDR2 is SYDVKM in the germline V gene. The V and J genes are TRBV28 and TRBJ1-1; unclear D gene. Material: PBMCs or T cells enriched from blood (not recorded which). This clonotype was sampled from a woman aged 45-65 years with acute COVID-19. CDR3 DNA sequence: TGTGCCAGCGAGGGGAACACTGAAGCTTTCTTT. This gives the protein CASEGNTEAFF.